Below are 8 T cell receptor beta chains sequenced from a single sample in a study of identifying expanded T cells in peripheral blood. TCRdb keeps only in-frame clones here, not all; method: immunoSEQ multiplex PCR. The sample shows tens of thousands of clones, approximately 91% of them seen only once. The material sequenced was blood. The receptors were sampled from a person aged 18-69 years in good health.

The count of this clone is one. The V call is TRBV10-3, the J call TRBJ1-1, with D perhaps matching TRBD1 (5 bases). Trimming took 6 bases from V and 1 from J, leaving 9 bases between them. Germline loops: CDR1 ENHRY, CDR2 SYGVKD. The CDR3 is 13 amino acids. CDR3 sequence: CAIRGRENTEAFF. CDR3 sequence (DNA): TGTGCCATCAGGGGACGGGAGAACACTGAAGCTTTCTTT.

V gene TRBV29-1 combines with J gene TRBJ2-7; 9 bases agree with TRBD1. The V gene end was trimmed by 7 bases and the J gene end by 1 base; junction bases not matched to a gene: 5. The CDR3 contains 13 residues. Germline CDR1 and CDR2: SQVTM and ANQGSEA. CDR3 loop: CSARQGVSYEQYF. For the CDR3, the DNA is TGCAGCGCTAGACAGGGGGTGTCCTACGAGCAGTACTTC.

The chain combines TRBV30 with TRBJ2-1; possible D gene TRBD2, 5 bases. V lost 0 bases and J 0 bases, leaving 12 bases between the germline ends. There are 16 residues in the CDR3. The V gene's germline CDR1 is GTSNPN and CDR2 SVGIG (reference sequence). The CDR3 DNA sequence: TGTGCCTGGAGTGTACGGAGGACTGGCTCCTACAATGAGCAGTTCTTC. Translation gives CAWSVRRTGSYNEQFF.

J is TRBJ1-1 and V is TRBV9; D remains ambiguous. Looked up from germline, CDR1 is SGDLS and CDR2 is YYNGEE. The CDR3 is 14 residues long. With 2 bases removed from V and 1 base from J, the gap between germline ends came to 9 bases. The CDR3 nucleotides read TGTGCCAGCAGCGTTTCCTTTACGAACACTGAAGCTTTCTTT. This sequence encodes CASSVSFTNTEAFF.

DNA for the CDR3: TGCGCCAGCAGCTTGGCCAGGGGCTACAATGAGCAGTTCTTC. This gives the protein CASSLARGYNEQFF. V is TRBV5-1 and J is TRBJ2-1; D might be TRBD1 (6 bases). Germline CDR1 and CDR2: SGHRS and YFSETQ. V was trimmed by 0 bases and J by 3 bases, leaving 7 bases between them. The CDR3 runs 14 residues.

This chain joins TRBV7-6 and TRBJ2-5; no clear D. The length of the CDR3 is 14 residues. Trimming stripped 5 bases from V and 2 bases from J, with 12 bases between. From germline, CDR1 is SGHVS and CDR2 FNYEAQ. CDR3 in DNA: TGTGCCAGCAGCCAAATGGCGGATCAAGAGACCCAGTACTTC. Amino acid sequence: CASSQMADQETQYF.

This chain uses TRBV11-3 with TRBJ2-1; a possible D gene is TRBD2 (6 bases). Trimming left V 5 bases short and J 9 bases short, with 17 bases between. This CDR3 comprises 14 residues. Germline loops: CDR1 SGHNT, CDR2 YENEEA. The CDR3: CASSPMGLILEQFF. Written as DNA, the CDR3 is TGTGCCAGCAGCCCTATGGGACTGATACTTGAGCAGTTCTTC. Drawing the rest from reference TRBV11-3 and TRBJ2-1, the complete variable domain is EAGVVQSPRYKIIEKKQPVAFWCNPISGHNTLYWYLQNLGQGPELLIRYENEEAVDDSQLPKDRFSAERLKGVDSTLKIQPAELGDSAVYLCASSPMGLILEQFFGPGTRLTVL.

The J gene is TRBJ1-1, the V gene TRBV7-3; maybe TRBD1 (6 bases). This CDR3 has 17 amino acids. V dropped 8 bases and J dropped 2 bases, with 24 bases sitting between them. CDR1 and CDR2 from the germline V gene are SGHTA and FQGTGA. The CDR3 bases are TGTGCCAGCTCCCTTTGGGGCGTCGGGACAACTAACACTGAAGCTTTCTTT. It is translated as CASSLWGVGTTNTEAFF.